The T cell receptor beta chain under discussion was sequenced for a study of OX40 agonist ivuxolimab in advanced cancers. Across the whole study: The dose-escalation cohort had hepatocellular carcinoma, melanoma, renal cell or head and neck cancer. Participants, 80% to 90% male, averaged roughly 60 years of age, ranging from about 23 to 90.

The germline V gene encodes CDR1 SGHRS and CDR2 YFSETQ. The CDR3 totals 16 residues. The germline V and J ends were trimmed by 4 bases and 0 bases, with 11 bases remaining between them. TCRdb's copy holds only in-frame clones and misses some; the assay was immunoSEQ multiplex PCR. There are fewer than 25,000 clones in the sample; 80% to 90% occur only once, and around 40% lies in the top ten. Sequencing was performed on CD4+ or CD8+ T cells sorted from blood, taken in a trial of the OX40 agonist ivuxolimab. This clonotype was obtained from an adult with an advanced solid tumor such as melanoma, head and neck, liver or kidney cancer. The chain uses TRBV5-1 and TRBJ1-6; D gene uncertain. CDR3 sequence (DNA): TGCGCCAGCAGCCCGGGTGAGAGCTCCTATAATTCACCCCTCCACTTT. Encoded protein: CASSPGESSYNSPLHF.